The TCR beta chain described here comes from a study of blood T cell repertoires in COVID-19. Across the study: There were acute and convalescent COVID-19 samples, and they came from the United States, Italy and Spain. In each case, the material was cDNA or gDNA derived from T cells, B-cell-depleted T cells, or PBMCs.

This CDR3 region has 14 residues. Per germline, CDR1 MDHEN and CDR2 SYDVKM. Trimming cost V 3 bases and J 2 bases, with 10 bases left between them. This clone was recorded at least ten times. In the study's own analysis: Researchers report that nucleated cell counts were estimated from reference gene primer amplification. Some clones are missing from TCRdb's copy, which holds only in-frame ones; the method was immunoSEQ multiplex PCR. V and J calls plus clone size are reproduced from that table; the DNA served to infer D and trimming. The top ten clones hold about 6.8% of a sample with fewer than 250,000 clones, approximately 90% of them seen once.

The rearrangement uses TRBV28 and TRBJ1-1; D is possibly TRBD1 (5 bases). This receptor was taken from a woman in her 40s who had recovered from COVID-19. Sequencing used peripheral blood. The chain's CDR3 is CASSLGQLNTEAFF. The CDR3, as DNA: TGTGCCAGCAGTTTGGGGCAGCTAAACACTGAAGCTTTCTTT.